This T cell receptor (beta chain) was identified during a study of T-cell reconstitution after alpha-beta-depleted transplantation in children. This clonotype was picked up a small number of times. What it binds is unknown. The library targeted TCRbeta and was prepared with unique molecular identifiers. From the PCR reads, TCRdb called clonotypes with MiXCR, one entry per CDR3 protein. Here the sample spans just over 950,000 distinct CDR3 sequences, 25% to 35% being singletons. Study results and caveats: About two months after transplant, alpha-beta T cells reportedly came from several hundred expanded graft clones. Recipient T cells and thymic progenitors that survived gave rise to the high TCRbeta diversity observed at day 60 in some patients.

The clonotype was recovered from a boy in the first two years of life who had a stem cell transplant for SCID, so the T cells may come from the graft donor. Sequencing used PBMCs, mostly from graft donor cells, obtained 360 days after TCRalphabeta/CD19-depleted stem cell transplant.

CDR3 protein: CSARALAGGYEQYF. The CDR3 DNA is TGCAGTGCTAGAGCCCTAGCGGGGGGCTACGAGCAGTACTTC. This chain links TRBV20-1 with TRBJ2-7; 11 bases are a match to TRBD2. Germline CDR1 and CDR2: DFQATT and SNEGSKA (reference sequence). The V and J ends lost 1 base and 3 bases, in that order; junction bases with no gene match: 2. This CDR3 spans 14 amino acids.